This entry lists 11 T cell receptor beta chains sequenced from one sample in a study of blood T cell repertoires in COVID-19. The assay was immunoSEQ multiplex PCR, and TCRdb's table has in-frame clones only and misses some. The sample records some 170,000 clones, 76% being singletons. The sample consisted of peripheral blood. Receptors originate from a woman aged 50 to 60 with active or convalescent COVID-19.

The chain has TRBV4-3 and TRBJ2-1; perhaps TRBD2 as D (5 bases). The CDR3 is made up of 17 amino acids. Trimming stripped 0 bases from V and 6 bases from J, with 18 bases between. CDR1 is LGHNA, CDR2 YSLEER, per germline. DNA for the CDR3: TGCGCCAGCAGCCAAGATTTGCGGACTGGCCCAGCCAATGAGCAGTTCTTC. Translated, it gives CASSQDLRTGPANEQFF.

The chain carries TRBV19 and TRBJ1-4, with 8 nucleotides matching TRBD1. J lost 1 base, V lost 5 bases, and 6 bases had no gene match. Germline V gene sequence: CDR1 LNHDA, CDR2 SQIVND (reference sequence). The CDR3 totals 16 residues. The CDR3 is CASSLGQGGTNEKLFF. In DNA form, the CDR3 reads TGTGCCAGTAGTCTTGGACAGGGTGGAACTAATGAAAAACTGTTTTTT.

The rearrangement joins TRBV28 to TRBJ2-7, with a possible D match to TRBD1 (6 bases). CDR1 MDHEN and CDR2 SYDVKM come from the germline V gene. V was trimmed by 5 bases and J by 0 bases, leaving 14 bases between them. This CDR3 contains 15 residues. In DNA, the CDR3 is TGTGCCAGCAGTCCAAGGGGGTCCTCCTCCTACGAGCAGTACTTC. Translation: CASSPRGSSSYEQYF.

This clone was recorded a few times. This chain connects TRBV2 to TRBJ2-4; D may be TRBD2 (6 bases). The germline V and J ends were trimmed by 0 bases and 8 bases, with 14 bases remaining between them. This CDR3 has 15 residues. Germline values: CDR1 SNHLY, CDR2 FYNNEI. As DNA, the CDR3 is TGTGCCAGCAGTGAAGCCCCCGGGAGTGGTGACATTCAGTACTTC. It translates to CASSEAPGSGDIQYF.

The CDR3, as DNA: TGTGCCAGCAGCCAGGACAGGGGAAATTCACCCCTCCACTTT. Amino acid sequence: CASSQDRGNSPLHF. The chain couples TRBV4-2 to TRBJ1-6; 9 bases agree with TRBD1. There are 14 residues in the CDR3. CDR1 and CDR2 (germline): LGHNA, YNFKEQ. J gave up 7 bases and V 3 bases, and 1 base lay outside the gene matches.

The chain is built from TRBV5-1 and TRBJ2-5; 7 bases are a match to TRBD2. This CDR3 region has 16 residues. The ends lost 0 bases at V and 1 base at J; junction bases unmatched: 6. Germline CDR1 SGHRS, CDR2 YFSETQ. The CDR3 loop reads CASSLGVASGQETQYF. CDR3 bases: TGCGCCAGCAGCTTGGGTGTGGCTAGCGGCCAAGAGACCCAGTACTTC.

The V and J genes are TRBV3-1 (or the pseudogene TRBV3-2) and TRBJ2-2; D is undetermined. This CDR3 spans 16 amino acids. The ends were cut back, 0 bases at V and 0 bases at J, with 8 bases in the middle. Germline values: CDR1 LGHDT, CDR2 YNNKEL (reference sequence). CDR3 nucleotide sequence: TGTGCCAGCAGCCAAGATGGGCCACCGAACACCGGGGAGCTGTTTTTT. This translates into CASSQDGPPNTGELFF.

The chain uses TRBV12-5 and TRBJ1-6, with D possibly TRBD1 on 6 matching bases. The germline V and J ends were trimmed by 5 bases and 2 bases, with 25 bases remaining between them. Germline-derived CDR1 and CDR2 are LGHNT and FRNRAP. This CDR3 region has 20 residues. CDR3 DNA sequence: TGTGCTAGTGGTCCCTTTTTAAACGACACAGGGATGGCCTATAATTCACCCCTCCACTTT. Translation gives CASGPFLNDTGMAYNSPLHF.

The rearrangement joins TRBV6-1 to TRBJ2-7; TRBD2 is a possible D gene (6 bases). Trimming shortened V by 0 bases and J by 6 bases, and 9 bases separated the two germline ends. Looked up from germline, CDR1 is MNHNS and CDR2 is SASEGT. The CDR3 length is 13 residues. The CDR3: CASSEARDLEQYF. The CDR3 DNA reads TGTGCCAGCAGTGAAGCGCGGGATCTCGAGCAGTACTTC.

This clone turned up a few times. The J gene is TRBJ2-3, the V gene TRBV2; no clear D gene. This CDR3 comprises 15 residues. V lost 2 bases to trimming and J lost 3 bases, with 12 bases between them. Germline CDR1 and CDR2: SNHLY and FYNNEI. CDR3 residues: CASSELGERTDTQYF. CDR3 DNA: TGTGCCAGCAGTGAACTAGGTGAAAGAACAGATACGCAGTATTTT.

This clone has just one count. V and J are TRBV14 and TRBJ1-2; perhaps TRBD1 as D (5 bases). CDR1 SGHDN and CDR2 FVKESK come from the germline V gene. This CDR3 region has 13 residues. V was pared by 6 bases and J by 4 bases, with 12 bases between. CDR3 sequence: CASSPGLAYGYTF. The CDR3 nucleotides read TGTGCCAGCAGTCCAGGGTTGGCCTATGGCTACACCTTC. The complete variable domain, with remaining parts taken from reference TRBV14 and TRBJ1-2, reads EAGVTQFPSHSVIEKGQTVTLRCDPISGHDNLYWYRRVMGKEIKFLLHFVKESKQDESGMPNNRFLAERTGGTYSTLKVQPAELEDSGVYFCASSPGLAYGYTFGSGTRLTVV.